The 14 T cell receptor beta chains in this list originate from one sample, sequenced in a study of OX40 agonist ivuxolimab in advanced cancers. Sequencing was performed with immunoSEQ multiplex PCR; in TCRdb, only in-frame clones are kept and a portion is missing. The sample holds under 70,000 clones, roughly 90% seen once. The specimen comprised CD4+ or CD8+ T cells sorted from blood, sampled in a trial of the OX40 agonist ivuxolimab. The receptors shown here come from an adult with an advanced solid tumor such as melanoma, head and neck, liver or kidney cancer.

The V gene is TRBV5-6, the J gene TRBJ2-7; weak D call: TRBD1 (8 bases). V was shortened by 2 bases and J by 7 bases, with 16 bases between the two germline ends. Germline assignment: CDR1 SGHDT and CDR2 YYEEEE. This CDR3 comprises 14 residues. The DNA for the CDR3 is TGTGCCAGCAGCTTACCGGACAGGGAGGGTGAGCAGTACTTC. Translating it yields CASSLPDREGEQYF.

V usage is TRBV5-1 and J usage is TRBJ2-1, with D perhaps TRBD1 or TRBD2 (5 bases each). Germline V gene lookup returns CDR1 SGHRS and CDR2 YFSETQ. The CDR3 spans 15 residues. The V end lost 0 bases, the J end lost 7 bases, and 14 bases lay between the germline ends. CDR3 in DNA: TGCGCCAGCAGCTTGGGGGACCTCTTTAGGAATGAGCAGTTCTTC. Translating gives CASSLGDLFRNEQFF.

This CDR3 is CASSSRGGWQFF. The CDR3 DNA follows: TGTGCCAGTAGTAGTCGGGGAGGGTGGCAGTTCTTC. J is TRBJ2-1 and V is TRBV19; TRBD2 matches at 7 bases. J was trimmed by 12 bases and V by 4 bases; bases with no gene match: 6. Germline lookup yields CDR1 LNHDA and CDR2 SQIVND (reference sequence). The CDR3 sequence is 12 residues long.

V gene TRBV6-5 combines with J gene TRBJ1-1, with D perhaps matching TRBD1 (6 bases). Germline loops: CDR1 MNHEY, CDR2 SVGAGI. The CDR3 length is 13 residues. The V end lost 6 bases, the J end lost 0 bases, and 8 bases lay between the germline ends. The DNA of the CDR3 is TGTGCCAGCAGGGGACAACTGAACACTGAAGCTTTCTTT. Protein product: CASRGQLNTEAFF.

The chain links TRBV27 to TRBJ1-5; D remains unclear. V was clipped by 3 bases and J by 2 bases, with 5 bases between them. Germline CDR1 is MNHEY and CDR2 is SMNVEV (reference sequence). The CDR3 length is 13 residues. The CDR3 nucleotides read TGTGCCAGCAGTTTGAGGGGCAATCAGCCCCAGCATTTT. As protein: CASSLRGNQPQHF.

The J gene is TRBJ2-2, the V gene TRBV10-3; 10 bases are shared with TRBD1. This CDR3 has 15 amino acids. The germline gives CDR1 ENHRY, CDR2 SYGVKD. The trim removed 7 bases at V and 4 bases at J, leaving 6 bases unmatched. The CDR3 loop is CAINRDRGPTGELFF. DNA of the CDR3: TGTGCCATCAATCGGGACAGGGGTCCCACCGGGGAGCTGTTTTTT.

To note about this clone: A junction end diverges from the germline sequence, so it may reflect a read error. The genes are TRBV5-1 and TRBJ1-1, with 8 bases fitting TRBD1. The CDR3 spans 14 residues. Germline CDR1 is SGHRS and CDR2 is YFSETQ. In DNA form, the CDR3 reads TGCGCCAGCAGCTTGGGGGACAGGAACGCTGAAGCTTTCTTT. Protein product: CASSLGDRNAEAFF.

The chain is built from TRBV2 and TRBJ2-3, with D hard to call. Trimming stripped 7 bases from V and 5 bases from J, with 7 bases between. CDR3 length equals 11 residues. Germline V lookup: CDR1 SNHLY, CDR2 FYNNEI. The CDR3: CASTSGDTQYF. The CDR3 DNA reads as TGTGCCAGCACGTCCGGAGATACGCAGTATTTT.

This chain joins TRBV19 and TRBJ1-5; a possible D gene is TRBD1 (5 bases). V gave up 4 bases and J gave up 4 bases, with 14 bases separating them. The CDR3 has 15 residues. Germline V gene data show CDR1 as LNHDA and CDR2 as SQIVND (reference sequence). In DNA form, the CDR3 reads TGTGCCAGTAGTAGGGGACGGGGTGAGAATCAGCCCCAGCATTTT. As protein: CASSRGRGENQPQHF. Based on the CDR3 plus reference TRBV19 and TRBJ1-5, the full variable domain is DGGITQSPKYLFRKEGQNVTLSCEQNLNHDAMYWYRQDPGQGLRLIYYSQIVNDFQKGDIAEGYSVSREKKESFPLTVTSAQKNPTAFYLCASSRGRGENQPQHFGDGTRLSIL.

The chain carries TRBV7-9 and TRBJ1-5; D might be TRBD1 (5 bases). The germline CDR1 and CDR2 sequences are SEHNR and FQNEAQ (reference sequence). The CDR3 has 14 residues. V lost 3 bases, J lost 0 bases, and 6 bases lay in between. CDR3 in amino acids: CASSFQGSNQPQHF. The CDR3 DNA is TGTGCCAGCAGCTTTCAGGGTAGCAATCAGCCCCAGCATTTT.

V gene TRBV28 combines with J gene TRBJ1-1; TRBD1 matches at 7 bases. Trimming cost V 6 bases and J 5 bases; bases outside gene matches: 3. This CDR3 has 12 amino acids. Germline V gene sequence: CDR1 MDHEN, CDR2 SYDVKM. The CDR3 protein is CASRLQGTEAFF. Here the CDR3 DNA reads TGTGCCAGCAGACTACAGGGGACTGAAGCTTTCTTT.

The chain combines TRBV29-1 with TRBJ2-3, with 9 positions matching TRBD1. The CDR3 length is 14 residues. J lost 3 bases, V lost 3 bases, and 4 bases had no gene match. Per the germline V gene, CDR1 is SQVTM and CDR2 is ANQGSEA. CDR3 sequence (DNA): TGCAGCGTTGAGGAGACAGGGGGGACAGATACGCAGTATTTT. Translated: CSVEETGGTDTQYF.

Remarks on this clone: The sample holds other DNA sequences that translate to the same CDR3. The chain carries TRBV25-1 and TRBJ1-1; 7 bases map to TRBD1. The CDR3 runs 14 residues. Germline lookup yields CDR1 MGHDK and CDR2 SYGVNS. V dropped 4 bases and J dropped 0; count of bases not matched to a gene: 2. The CDR3 DNA reads as TGTGCCAGCAGTGGACAGGGATTGAACACTGAAGCTTTCTTT. This translates into CASSGQGLNTEAFF.

V gene TRBV9 combines with J gene TRBJ1-6; D is uncertain. The CDR3 has 14 amino acids. The V end lost 7 bases, the J end lost 6 bases, and 14 bases lay between the germline ends. Per germline, CDR1 SGDLS and CDR2 YYNGEE. The CDR3 loop is CASSPGGLNSPLHF. The CDR3 DNA reads as TGTGCCAGCTCCCCGGGAGGGCTTAATTCACCCCTCCACTTT.